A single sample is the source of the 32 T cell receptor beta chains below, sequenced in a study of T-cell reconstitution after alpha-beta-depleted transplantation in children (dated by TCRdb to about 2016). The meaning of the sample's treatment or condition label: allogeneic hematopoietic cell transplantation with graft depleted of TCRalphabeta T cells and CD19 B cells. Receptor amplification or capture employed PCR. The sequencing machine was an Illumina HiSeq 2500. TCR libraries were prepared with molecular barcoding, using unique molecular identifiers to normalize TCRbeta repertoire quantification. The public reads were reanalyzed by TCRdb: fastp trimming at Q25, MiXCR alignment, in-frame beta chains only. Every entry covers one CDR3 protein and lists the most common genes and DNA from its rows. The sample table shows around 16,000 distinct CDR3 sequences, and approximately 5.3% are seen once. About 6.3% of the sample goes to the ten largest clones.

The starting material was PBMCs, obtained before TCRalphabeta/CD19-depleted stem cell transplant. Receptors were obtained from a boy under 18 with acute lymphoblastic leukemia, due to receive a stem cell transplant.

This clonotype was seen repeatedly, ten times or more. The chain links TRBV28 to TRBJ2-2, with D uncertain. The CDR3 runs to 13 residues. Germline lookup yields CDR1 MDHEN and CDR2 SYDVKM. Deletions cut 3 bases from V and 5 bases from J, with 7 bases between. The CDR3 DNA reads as TGTGCCAGCAGTTTCAAGGGAACCGGGGAGCTGTTTTTT. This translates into CASSFKGTGELFF.

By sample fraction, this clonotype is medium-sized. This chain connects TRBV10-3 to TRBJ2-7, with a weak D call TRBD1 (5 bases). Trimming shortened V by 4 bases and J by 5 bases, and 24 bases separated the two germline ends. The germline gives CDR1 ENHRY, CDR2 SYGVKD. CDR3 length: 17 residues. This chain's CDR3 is CAISGKTGHTLGDEQYF. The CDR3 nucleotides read TGTGCCATCAGTGGTAAAACAGGACATACCCTCGGCGACGAGCAGTACTTC.

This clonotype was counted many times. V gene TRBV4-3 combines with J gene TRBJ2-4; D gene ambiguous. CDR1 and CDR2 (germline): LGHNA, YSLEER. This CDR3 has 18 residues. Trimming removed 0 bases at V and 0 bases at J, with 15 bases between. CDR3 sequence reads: CASSQDYGYYLAKNIQYF. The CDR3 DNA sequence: TGCGCCAGCAGCCAAGATTACGGCTATTACCTAGCCAAAAACATTCAGTACTTC.

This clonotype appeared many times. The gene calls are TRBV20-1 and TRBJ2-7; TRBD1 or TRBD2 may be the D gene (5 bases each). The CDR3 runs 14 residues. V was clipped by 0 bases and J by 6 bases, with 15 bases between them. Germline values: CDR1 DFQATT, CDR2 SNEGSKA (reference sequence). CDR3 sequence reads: CSARDARRGSEQYF. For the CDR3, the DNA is TGCAGTGCTAGAGATGCTCGTCGGGGCTCCGAGCAGTACTTC.

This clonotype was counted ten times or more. The CDR3 DNA is TGTGCCAGCAGGTACGCGGCTGATGAGCAGTTCTTC. Its protein is CASRYAADEQFF. The chain links TRBV2 to TRBJ2-1, with unresolved D. Germline loops: CDR1 SNHLY, CDR2 FYNNEI. The CDR3 consists of 12 residues. V was clipped by 6 bases and J by 8 bases, with 11 bases between them.

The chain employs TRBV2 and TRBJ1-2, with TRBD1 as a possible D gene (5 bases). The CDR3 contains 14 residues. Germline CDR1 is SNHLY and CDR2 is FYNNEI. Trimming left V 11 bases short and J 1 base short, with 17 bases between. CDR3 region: CAFSPQGFNYGYTF. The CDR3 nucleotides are TGTGCCTTCAGTCCTCAGGGCTTTAACTATGGCTACACCTTC. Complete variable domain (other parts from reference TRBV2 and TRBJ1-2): EPEVTQTPSHQVTQMGQEVILRCVPISNHLYFYWYRQILGQKVEFLVSFYNNEISEKSEIFDDQFSVERPDGSNFTLKIRSTKLEDSAMYFCAFSPQGFNYGYTFGSGTRLTVV.

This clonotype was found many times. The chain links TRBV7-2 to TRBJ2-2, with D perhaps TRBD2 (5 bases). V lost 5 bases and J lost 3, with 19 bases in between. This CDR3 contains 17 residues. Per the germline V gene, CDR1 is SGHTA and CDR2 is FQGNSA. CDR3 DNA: TGTGCCAGCAGCCCACCTTACCGGGAATGGTACACCGGGGAGCTGTTTTTT. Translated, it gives CASSPPYREWYTGELFF.

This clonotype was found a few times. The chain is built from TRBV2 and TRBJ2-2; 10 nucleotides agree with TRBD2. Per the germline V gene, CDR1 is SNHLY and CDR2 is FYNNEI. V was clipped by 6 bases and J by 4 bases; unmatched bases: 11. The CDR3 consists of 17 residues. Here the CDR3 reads CASRNQAGGPGTGELFF. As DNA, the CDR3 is TGTGCCAGCAGGAATCAAGCGGGGGGGCCGGGCACCGGGGAGCTGTTTTTT. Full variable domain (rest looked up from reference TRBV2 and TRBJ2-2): EPEVTQTPSHQVTQMGQEVILRCVPISNHLYFYWYRQILGQKVEFLVSFYNNEISEKSEIFDDQFSVERPDGSNFTLKIRSTKLEDSAMYFCASRNQAGGPGTGELFFGEGSRLTVL.

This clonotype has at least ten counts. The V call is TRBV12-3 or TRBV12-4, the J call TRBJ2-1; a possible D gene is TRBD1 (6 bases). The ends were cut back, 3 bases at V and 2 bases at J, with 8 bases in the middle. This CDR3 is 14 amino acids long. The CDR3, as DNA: TGTGCCAGCAGTTTGGGGACAACCTACAATGAGCAGTTCTTC. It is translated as CASSLGTTYNEQFF.

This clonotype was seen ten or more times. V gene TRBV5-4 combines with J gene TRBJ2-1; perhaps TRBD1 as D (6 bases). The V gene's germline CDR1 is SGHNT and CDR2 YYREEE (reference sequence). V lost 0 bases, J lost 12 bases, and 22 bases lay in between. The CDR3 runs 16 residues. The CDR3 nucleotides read TGTGCCAGCAGCTTGGCCGTGGGGACACTGCATGTGGCGCAGTTCTTC. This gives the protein CASSLAVGTLHVAQFF.

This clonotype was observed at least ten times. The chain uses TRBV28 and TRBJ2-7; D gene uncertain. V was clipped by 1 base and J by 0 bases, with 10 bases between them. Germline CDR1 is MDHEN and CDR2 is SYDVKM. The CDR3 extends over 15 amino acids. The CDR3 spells CASSLLPPLSYEQYF. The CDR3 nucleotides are TGTGCCAGCAGTTTATTGCCCCCGCTCTCCTACGAGCAGTACTTC.

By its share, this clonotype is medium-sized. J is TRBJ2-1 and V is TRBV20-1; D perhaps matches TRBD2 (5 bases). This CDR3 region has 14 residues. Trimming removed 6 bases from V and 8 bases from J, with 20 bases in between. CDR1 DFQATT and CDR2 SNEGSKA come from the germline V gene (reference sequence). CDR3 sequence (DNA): TGCAGTGCCCCCAGCGGCCAAAAGTCCCATGAGCAGTTCTTC. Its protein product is CSAPSGQKSHEQFF.

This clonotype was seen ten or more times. In DNA, the CDR3 is TGTGCCCAGGGGACAGACACAGATACGCAGTATTTT. Its translation is CAQGTDTDTQYF. This sequence joins TRBV7-4 and TRBJ2-3; TRBD1 matches at 7 bases. Germline CDR1 SGHVT, CDR2 SQSDAQ. V trimming: 11 bases; J trimming: 2 bases; junction bases outside the gene matches: 4. This CDR3 spans 12 amino acids.

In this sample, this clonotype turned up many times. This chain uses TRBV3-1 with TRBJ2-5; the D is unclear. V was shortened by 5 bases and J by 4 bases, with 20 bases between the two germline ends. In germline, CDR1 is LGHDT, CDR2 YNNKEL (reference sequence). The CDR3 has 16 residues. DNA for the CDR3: TGTGCCAGCAGCGATAAAAAGGGCCTTAGAACAGAGACCCAGTACTTC. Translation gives CASSDKKGLRTETQYF.

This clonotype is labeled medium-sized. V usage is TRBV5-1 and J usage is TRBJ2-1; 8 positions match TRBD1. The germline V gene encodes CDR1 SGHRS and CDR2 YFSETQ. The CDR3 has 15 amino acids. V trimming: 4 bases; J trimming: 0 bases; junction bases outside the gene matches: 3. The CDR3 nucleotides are TGCGCCAGCAGCCCTGGACAGGGCTCCTACAATGAGCAGTTCTTC. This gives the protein CASSPGQGSYNEQFF.

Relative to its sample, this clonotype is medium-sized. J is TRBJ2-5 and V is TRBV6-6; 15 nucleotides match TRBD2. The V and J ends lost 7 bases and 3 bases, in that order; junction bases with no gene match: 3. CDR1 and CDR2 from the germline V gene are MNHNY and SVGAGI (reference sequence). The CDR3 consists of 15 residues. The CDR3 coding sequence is TGTGCCAGCATCGGACTAGCGGGAGGGGAAGAGACCCAGTACTTC. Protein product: CASIGLAGGEETQYF.

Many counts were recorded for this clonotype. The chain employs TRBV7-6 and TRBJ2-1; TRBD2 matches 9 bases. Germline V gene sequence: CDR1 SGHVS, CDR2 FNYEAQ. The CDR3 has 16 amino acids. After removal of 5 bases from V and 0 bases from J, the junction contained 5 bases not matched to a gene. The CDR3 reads CASSTFSGSSYNEQFF. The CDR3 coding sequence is TGTGCCAGCAGCACTTTTAGCGGGAGCTCCTACAATGAGCAGTTCTTC. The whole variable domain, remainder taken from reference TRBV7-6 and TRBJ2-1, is GAGVSQSPRYKVTKRGQDVALRCDPISGHVSLYWYRQALGQGPEFLTYFNYEAQQDKSGLPNDRFSAERPEGSISTLTIQRTEQRDSAMYRCASSTFSGSSYNEQFFGPGTRLTVL.

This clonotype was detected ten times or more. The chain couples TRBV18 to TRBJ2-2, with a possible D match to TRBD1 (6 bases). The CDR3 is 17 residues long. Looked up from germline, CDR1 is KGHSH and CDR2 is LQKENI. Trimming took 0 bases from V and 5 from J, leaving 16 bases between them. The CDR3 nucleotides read TGTGCCAGCTCACCACCGGCGCTCAGGGGAAGAACCGGGGAGCTGTTTTTT. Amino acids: CASSPPALRGRTGELFF.

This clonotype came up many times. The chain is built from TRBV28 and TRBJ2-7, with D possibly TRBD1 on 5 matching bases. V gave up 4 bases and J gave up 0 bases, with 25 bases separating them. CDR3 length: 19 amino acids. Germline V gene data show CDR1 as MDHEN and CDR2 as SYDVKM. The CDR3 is CASSSWTGLGLGDSYEQYF. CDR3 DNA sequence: TGTGCCAGCAGTTCCTGGACCGGCTTGGGGCTAGGGGACTCCTACGAGCAGTACTTC.

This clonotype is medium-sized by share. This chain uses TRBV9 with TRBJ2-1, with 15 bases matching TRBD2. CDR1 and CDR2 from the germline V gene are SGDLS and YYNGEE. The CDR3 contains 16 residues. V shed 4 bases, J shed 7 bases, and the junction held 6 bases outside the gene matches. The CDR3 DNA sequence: TGTGCCAGCAGCCCCTGGACTAGCGGGAGGGAAAATGAGCAGTTCTTC. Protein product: CASSPWTSGRENEQFF.

The CDR3 DNA follows: TGTGCCAGTAGTATTACTAGCCTAAACACCGGGGAGCTGTTTTTT. Amino acids: CASSITSLNTGELFF. V is TRBV19 and J is TRBJ2-2, with D possibly being TRBD2 (6 bases). CDR1 is LNHDA, CDR2 SQIVND, per germline (reference sequence). Deletions cut 3 bases from V and 2 bases from J, with 10 bases between. This CDR3 is built from 15 residues.

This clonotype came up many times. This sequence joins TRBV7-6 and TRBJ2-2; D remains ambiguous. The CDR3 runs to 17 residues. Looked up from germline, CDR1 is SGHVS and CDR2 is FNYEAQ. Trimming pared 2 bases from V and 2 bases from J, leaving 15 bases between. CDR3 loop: CASSLPFGPTNTGELFF. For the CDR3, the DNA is TGTGCCAGCAGCTTACCTTTCGGGCCGACAAACACCGGGGAGCTGTTTTTT.

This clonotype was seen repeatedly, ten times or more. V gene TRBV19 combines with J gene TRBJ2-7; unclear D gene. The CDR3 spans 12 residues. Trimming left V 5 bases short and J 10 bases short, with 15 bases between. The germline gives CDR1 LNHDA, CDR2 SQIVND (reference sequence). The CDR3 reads CASSSTAGHQYF. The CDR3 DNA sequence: TGTGCCAGTAGTTCGACGGCCGGGCATCAGTACTTC.

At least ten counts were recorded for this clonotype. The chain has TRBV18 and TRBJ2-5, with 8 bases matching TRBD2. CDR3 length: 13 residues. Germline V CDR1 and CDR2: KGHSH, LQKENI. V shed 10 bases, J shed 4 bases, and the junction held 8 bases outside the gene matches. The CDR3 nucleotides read TGTGCCACCTCGTCGGGGGGGCGAGAGACCCAGTACTTC. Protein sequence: CATSSGGRETQYF.

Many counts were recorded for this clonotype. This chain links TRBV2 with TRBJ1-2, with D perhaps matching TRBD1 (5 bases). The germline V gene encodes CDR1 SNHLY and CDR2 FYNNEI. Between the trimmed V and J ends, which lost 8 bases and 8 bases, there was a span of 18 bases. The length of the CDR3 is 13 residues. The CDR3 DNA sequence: TGTGCCAGCTGGGGGACCAACTTAGACGGCTACACCTTC. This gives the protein CASWGTNLDGYTF.

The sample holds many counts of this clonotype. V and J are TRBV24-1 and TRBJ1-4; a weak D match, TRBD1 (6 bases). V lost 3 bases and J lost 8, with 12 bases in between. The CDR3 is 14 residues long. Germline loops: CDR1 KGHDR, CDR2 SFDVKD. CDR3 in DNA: TGTGCCACCAGTGATGCGGGGACATCAGAAAAACTGTTTTTT. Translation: CATSDAGTSEKLFF.

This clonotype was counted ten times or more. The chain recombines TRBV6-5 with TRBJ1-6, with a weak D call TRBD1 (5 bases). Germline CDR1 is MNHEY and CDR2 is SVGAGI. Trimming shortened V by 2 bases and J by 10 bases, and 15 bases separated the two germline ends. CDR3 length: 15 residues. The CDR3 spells CASSYGHPGGSPLHF. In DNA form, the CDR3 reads TGTGCCAGCAGTTACGGGCACCCCGGGGGGTCACCCCTCCACTTT.

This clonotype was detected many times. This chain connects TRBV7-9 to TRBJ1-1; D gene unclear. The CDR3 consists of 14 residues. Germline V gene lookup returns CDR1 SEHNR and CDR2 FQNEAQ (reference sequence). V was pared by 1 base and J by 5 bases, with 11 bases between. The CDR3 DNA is TGTGCCAGCAGCTTAGGCATTAAGGGAACTGAAGCTTTCTTT. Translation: CASSLGIKGTEAFF.

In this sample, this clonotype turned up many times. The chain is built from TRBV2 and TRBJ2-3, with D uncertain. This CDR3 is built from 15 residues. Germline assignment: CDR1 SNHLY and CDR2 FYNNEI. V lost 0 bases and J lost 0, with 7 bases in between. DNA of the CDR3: TGTGCCAGCAGTGAAGCGAGGCCAAGCACAGATACGCAGTATTTT. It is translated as CASSEARPSTDTQYF.

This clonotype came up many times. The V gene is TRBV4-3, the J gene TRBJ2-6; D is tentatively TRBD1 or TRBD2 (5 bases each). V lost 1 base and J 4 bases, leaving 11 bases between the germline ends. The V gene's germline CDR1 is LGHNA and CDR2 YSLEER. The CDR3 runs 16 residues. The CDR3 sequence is CASSQGGAGGANVLTF. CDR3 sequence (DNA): TGCGCCAGCAGCCAAGGAGGGGCTGGAGGGGCCAACGTCCTGACTTTC.

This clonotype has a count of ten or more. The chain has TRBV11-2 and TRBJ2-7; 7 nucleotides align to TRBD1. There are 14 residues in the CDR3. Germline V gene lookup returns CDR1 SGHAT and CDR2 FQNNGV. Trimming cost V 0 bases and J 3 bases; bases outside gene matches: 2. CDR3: CASSLDGTDYEQYF. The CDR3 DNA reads TGTGCCAGCAGCTTAGACGGGACAGACTACGAGCAGTACTTC.

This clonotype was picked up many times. The CDR3 sequence: CASSFGQLNQPQHF. In DNA form, the CDR3 reads TGTGCCAGCAGTTTTGGACAGCTCAATCAGCCCCAGCATTTT. V and J are TRBV28 and TRBJ1-5; possible D gene TRBD1, 6 bases. The V and J ends lost 3 bases and 3 bases respectively, with 9 bases between them. The germline V gene encodes CDR1 MDHEN and CDR2 SYDVKM. This CDR3 has 14 amino acids. The full variable domain, with the rest looked up from reference TRBV28 and TRBJ1-5, is DVKVTQSSRYLVKRTGEKVFLECVQDMDHENMFWYRQDPGLGLRLIYFSYDVKMKEKGDIPEGYSVSREKKERFSLILESASTNQTSMYLCASSFGQLNQPQHFGDGTRLSIL.